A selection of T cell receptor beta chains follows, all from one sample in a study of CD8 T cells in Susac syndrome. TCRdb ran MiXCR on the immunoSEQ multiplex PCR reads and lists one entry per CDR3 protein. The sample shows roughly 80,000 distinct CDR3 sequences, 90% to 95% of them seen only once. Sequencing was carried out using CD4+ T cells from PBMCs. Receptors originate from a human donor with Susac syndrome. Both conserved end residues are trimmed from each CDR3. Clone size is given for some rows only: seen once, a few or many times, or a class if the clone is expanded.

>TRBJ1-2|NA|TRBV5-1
ASSQTEGNYGYT
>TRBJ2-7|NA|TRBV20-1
SARDLWASGTSAYEQY
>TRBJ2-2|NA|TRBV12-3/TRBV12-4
ASKVTGELF
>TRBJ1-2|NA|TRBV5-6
ASSPKKGTGYGYT
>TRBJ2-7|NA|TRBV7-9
ASSTPGLRTYEQY
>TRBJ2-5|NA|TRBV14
ASSQERLAGGKAETQY
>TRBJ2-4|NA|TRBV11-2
ASSLDRTEKNIQY
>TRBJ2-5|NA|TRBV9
ASSVAPGQTQETQY
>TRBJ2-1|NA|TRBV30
AWSAPHRTGGNEQF
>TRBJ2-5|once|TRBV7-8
ASSRWGRGYQETQY
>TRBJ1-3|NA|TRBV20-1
SANRGSSGNTIY
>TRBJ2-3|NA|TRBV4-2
ASSQNPEVRDTQY
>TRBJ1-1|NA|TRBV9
ASSVAGHRMTEAF
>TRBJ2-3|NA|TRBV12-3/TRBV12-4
ASLAGGIDTQY
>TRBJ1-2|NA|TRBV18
ASSPLNGTGAHYGYT
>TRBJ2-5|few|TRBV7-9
ASTAGAGVIETQY
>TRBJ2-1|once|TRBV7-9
ASSLWGGQGGSYNEQF
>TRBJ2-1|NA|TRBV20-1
SARAQGRPPYNEQF
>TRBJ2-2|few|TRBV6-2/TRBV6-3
ASSSSGRANTGELF
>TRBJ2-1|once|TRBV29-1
SVGGTTSFHEQF
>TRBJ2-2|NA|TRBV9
ASSVRGSSNTGELF
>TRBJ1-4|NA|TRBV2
ASSEARGKGRKLF
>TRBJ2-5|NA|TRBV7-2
ASSLVKGSTTETQY
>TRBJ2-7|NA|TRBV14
ASSPAGREQY
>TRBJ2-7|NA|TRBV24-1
ATSDPGQGAYEQY
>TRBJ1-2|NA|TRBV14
ASSQGGPYGYT
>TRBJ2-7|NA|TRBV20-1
SAPLAGSSYEQY
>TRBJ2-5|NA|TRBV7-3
ASSRRGGQETQY
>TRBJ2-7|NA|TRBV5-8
ASSLQTGSYEQY
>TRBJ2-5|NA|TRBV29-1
SVSSGRRQETQY
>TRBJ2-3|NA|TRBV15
ATSREGHSTDTQY
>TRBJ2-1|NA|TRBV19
ASSSLAGTSYNEQF
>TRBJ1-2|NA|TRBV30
AWSGQGGYYGYT
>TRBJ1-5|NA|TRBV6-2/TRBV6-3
ASMKGGGQPQH
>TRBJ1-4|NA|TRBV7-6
ASSLEPSLNEKLF
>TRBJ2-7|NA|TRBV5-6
ASSFRSRAYEQY
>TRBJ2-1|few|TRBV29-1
SVDLRGGFNEQF
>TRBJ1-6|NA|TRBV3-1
ASSQDRNSYSPLH
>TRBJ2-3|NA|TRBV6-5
ASSWGTSGGRTDTQY
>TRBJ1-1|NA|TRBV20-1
SAQRGGPEAF
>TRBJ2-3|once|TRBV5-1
ASSLAFGASSTDTQY
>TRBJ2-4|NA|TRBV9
ASSLTIDGSKNIQY
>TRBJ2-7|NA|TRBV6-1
ASTLATGLSYEQY
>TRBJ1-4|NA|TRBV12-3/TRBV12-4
ASSLVTENEKLF
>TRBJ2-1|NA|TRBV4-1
ASSQATGLAGYNEQF
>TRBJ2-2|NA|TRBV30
AWSPKGRMNTGELF
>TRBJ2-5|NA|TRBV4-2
ASSRESGLAGVKTQY
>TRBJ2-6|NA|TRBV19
ASRVSGANVLT
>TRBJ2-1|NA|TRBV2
ASSEQYNEQF